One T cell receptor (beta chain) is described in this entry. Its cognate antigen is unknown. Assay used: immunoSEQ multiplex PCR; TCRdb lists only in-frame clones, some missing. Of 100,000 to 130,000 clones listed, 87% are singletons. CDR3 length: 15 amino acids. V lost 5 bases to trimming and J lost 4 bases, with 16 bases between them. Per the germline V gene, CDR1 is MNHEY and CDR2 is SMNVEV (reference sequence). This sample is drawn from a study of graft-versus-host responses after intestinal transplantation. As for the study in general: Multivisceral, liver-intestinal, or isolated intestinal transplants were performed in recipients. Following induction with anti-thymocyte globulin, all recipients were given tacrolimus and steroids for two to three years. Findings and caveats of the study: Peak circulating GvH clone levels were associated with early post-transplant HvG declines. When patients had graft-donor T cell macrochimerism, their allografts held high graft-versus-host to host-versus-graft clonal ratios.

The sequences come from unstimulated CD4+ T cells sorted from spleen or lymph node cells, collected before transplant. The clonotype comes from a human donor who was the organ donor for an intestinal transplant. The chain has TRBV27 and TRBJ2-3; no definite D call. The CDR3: CASSPPPHSADTQYF. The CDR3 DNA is TGTGCCAGCAGTCCTCCGCCCCACTCAGCAGATACGCAGTATTTT.